A selection of T cell receptor beta chains follows, all from one sample in a study of cytomegalovirus exposure and HLA in healthy donors. Using immunoSEQ multiplex PCR, the repertoire was profiled, and TCRdb retains in-frame clones only, with some absent. The sample has about 130,000 clones, around 77% seen once. Material: PBMCs. These TCRs come from a man over 45 in good health and CMV-seronegative. Both conserved end residues are part of each CDR3. The D gene is left open where the match is weak. Where a row states a size, it is once, few, many or the class of an expanded clone; other rows omit it.

D gene	V gene	J gene	clone size	CDR3 protein	CDR3 DNA
-	TRBV28	TRBJ2-5	-	CASSFRTTGFWTQYF	TGTGCCAGCAGTTTCCGGACTACCGGGTTTTGGACCCAGTACTTC
TRBD2	TRBV28	TRBJ2-7	-	CASTSSSYGGAYEQYF	TGTGCCAGCACCTCTTCCTCTTACGGGGGGGCCTACGAGCAGTACTTC
-	TRBV6-4	TRBJ2-3	-	CASRSPDTQYF	TGTGCCAGCAGGAGTCCGGATACGCAGTATTTT
TRBD1	TRBV5-1	TRBJ2-3	few	CASRPDRGRTDTQYF	TGCGCCAGCAGACCGGACAGGGGGCGAACAGATACGCAGTATTTT
TRBD1	TRBV5-4	TRBJ2-1	-	CAGSLDRASYNEQFF	TGTGCCGGCAGCTTGGACAGGGCGTCCTACAATGAGCAGTTCTTC
TRBD1	TRBV28	TRBJ1-1	-	CATTDRDRLNTEAFF	TGTGCCACTACGGACCGGGACAGACTGAACACTGAAGCTTTCTTT
TRBD2	TRBV2	TRBJ2-2	-	CASRRTSGIGTGELFF	TGTGCCAGCAGAAGGACTAGCGGGATTGGCACCGGGGAGCTGTTTTTT
TRBD1	TRBV10-2	TRBJ1-5	-	CASRIGQGDQPQHF	TGCGCCAGCAGGATAGGACAGGGCGATCAGCCCCAGCATTTT
-	TRBV5-6	TRBJ2-1	-	CASSLETPTLYNEQFF	TGTGCCAGCAGCTTGGAGACACCGACACTCTACAATGAGCAGTTCTTC
-	TRBV5-6	TRBJ2-1	-	CASSLGLAYNEQFF	TGTGCCAGCAGCTTGGGACTGGCCTACAATGAGCAGTTCTTC
-	TRBV5-4	TRBJ1-3	-	CASRDNRDGNTIYF	TGTGCCAGCCGGGATAACAGGGATGGAAACACCATATATTTT
TRBD1	TRBV19	TRBJ2-7	-	CASSKGTGIYEQYF	TGTGCCAGTAGTAAAGGGACAGGGATCTACGAGCAGTACTTC
TRBD1	TRBV4-2	TRBJ1-1	-	CASSQVDRMNTEAFF	TGTGCCAGCAGCCAAGTGGACAGGATGAACACTGAAGCTTTCTTT
TRBD2	TRBV6-5	TRBJ2-7	-	CASSSGTSGKYEQYF	TGTGCCAGCAGTTCCGGGACTAGCGGGAAGTACGAGCAGTACTTC
-	TRBV29-1	TRBJ2-3	-	CSVGGRTTDTQYF	TGCAGCGTTGGGGGCAGGACCACAGATACGCAGTATTTT
-	TRBV2	TRBJ2-5	-	CASSGEIKETQYF	TGTGCCAGCAGTGGGGAGATTAAGGAGACCCAGTACTTC
TRBD2	TRBV28	TRBJ2-5	once	CASSSRLAGGLETQYF	TGTGCCAGCAGTTCGCGACTAGCGGGAGGGCTAGAGACCCAGTACTTC
TRBD1	TRBV28	TRBJ1-5	-	CASSFKTGGHVGNQPQHF	TGTGCCAGCAGTTTTAAGACAGGGGGACATGTGGGCAATCAGCCCCAGCATTTT
-	TRBV6-1	TRBJ2-5	once	CASSEGLTYQETQYF	TGTGCCAGCAGTGAAGGACTCACGTACCAAGAGACCCAGTACTTC
-	TRBV2	TRBJ2-5	-	CASSDFLAWTRDSKETQYF	TGTGCCAGCAGTGATTTTTTAGCCTGGACCCGGGACTCCAAAGAGACCCAGTACTTC
TRBD2	TRBV7-3	TRBJ2-6	-	CASSFREVLSGANVLTF	TGTGCCAGCAGCTTCCGGGAGGTCCTCTCTGGGGCCAACGTCCTGACTTTC
-	TRBV7-2	TRBJ2-2	-	CASSSTVINTGELFF	TGTGCCAGCAGCTCGACAGTAATTAACACCGGGGAGCTGTTTTTT
-	TRBV7-9	TRBJ2-1	-	CASSFVDYNEQFF	TGTGCCAGCAGCTTTGTAGACTACAATGAGCAGTTCTTC
TRBD2	TRBV2	TRBJ2-7	-	CASGRTSGSYEQYF	TGTGCCAGCGGGCGGACTAGCGGGAGCTACGAGCAGTACTTC
TRBD2	TRBV14	TRBJ2-7	-	CASSPRTSAFFYEQYF	TGTGCCAGCAGCCCCCGGACTAGCGCCTTCTTCTACGAGCAGTACTTC
TRBD2	TRBV27	TRBJ2-5	-	CASSPGTSGRPAQETQYF	TGTGCCAGCAGTCCCGGGACTAGCGGGAGGCCCGCCCAAGAGACCCAGTACTTC
-	TRBV15	TRBJ2-5	-	CATSRLGEQETQYF	TGTGCCACCAGCAGATTAGGGGAACAAGAGACCCAGTACTTC
TRBD2	TRBV12-5	TRBJ2-3	-	CASGPGTSGSTDTQYF	TGTGCTAGTGGCCCCGGGACTAGCGGCAGCACAGATACGCAGTATTTT
TRBD1	TRBV28	TRBJ1-1	-	CASSLGQGRLGTEAFF	TGTGCCAGCAGTTTGGGACAGGGGAGACTGGGCACTGAAGCTTTCTTT
-	TRBV7-9	TRBJ1-3	-	CASSLDRSYSGNTIYF	TGTGCCAGCAGCTTAGACAGGTCCTACTCTGGAAACACCATATATTTT
TRBD2	TRBV6-6	TRBJ2-5	few	CASSPAGGRETQYF	TGTGCCAGCAGCCCGGCGGGGGGCCGAGAGACCCAGTACTTC
-	TRBV21-1	TRBJ1-5	few	CASSKGDRSNQPQHF	TGTGCCAGCAGCAAAGGGGACAGAAGCAATCAGCCCCAGCATTTT
-	TRBV5-1	TRBJ2-3	-	CASSLGHGGLSTDTQYF	TGCGCCAGCAGCTTGGGCCACGGGGGGCTCAGCACAGATACGCAGTATTTT
TRBD1	TRBV5-4	TRBJ2-2	-	CASSLEMGQGAGELFF	TGTGCCAGCAGCTTGGAGATGGGACAGGGGGCCGGGGAGCTGTTTTTT
TRBD1	TRBV10-3	TRBJ1-3	few	CAPRQQGAKGNGNTIYF	TGTGCCCCCCGGCAACAGGGGGCGAAAGGTAATGGAAACACCATATATTTT
-	TRBV7-8	TRBJ2-5	-	CASSSLLIGGTQYF	TGTGCCAGCAGCTCTCTACTAATAGGGGGGACCCAGTACTTC
TRBD2	TRBV14	TRBJ2-2	-	CASSQDQAGQGPGELFF	TGTGCCAGCAGCCAAGATCAAGCGGGGCAGGGCCCCGGGGAGCTGTTTTTT
-	TRBV29-1	TRBJ2-7	-	CSILTENRINYEQYF	TGCAGCATCTTGACAGAGAACCGAATTAACTACGAGCAGTACTTC
-	TRBV15	TRBJ1-4	-	CATTPEATAFFATNEKLFF	TGTGCCACCACCCCAGAAGCGACAGCATTCTTTGCAACTAATGAAAAACTGTTTTTT
-	TRBV10-1	TRBJ2-2	-	CASSEIGETGVTGELFF	TGCGCCAGCAGTGAGATAGGAGAAACAGGAGTCACCGGGGAGCTGTTTTTT
TRBD1	TRBV10-3	TRBJ2-7	-	CAISESRGQSYEQYF	TGTGCCATCAGTGAGTCGAGGGGACAGTCCTACGAGCAGTACTTC
TRBD1	TRBV5-1	TRBJ2-7	-	CASSLQGEAYEQYF	TGCGCCAGCAGCTTACAGGGGGAAGCCTACGAGCAGTACTTC
-	TRBV6-1	TRBJ1-2	-	CASSAPGQIYGYTF	TGTGCCAGCAGTGCCCCAGGACAGATTTATGGCTACACCTTC
-	TRBV21-1	TRBJ2-7	-	CASSKAEGDSYEQYF	TGTGCCAGCAGCAAAGCCGAGGGAGACTCCTACGAGCAGTACTTC
TRBD2	TRBV11-2	TRBJ2-3	-	CASSLGLAVGDTQYF	TGTGCCAGCAGCTTAGGACTAGCGGTGGGAGATACGCAGTATTTT
TRBD1	TRBV6-5	TRBJ2-2	-	CASSFYRGLDGELFF	TGTGCCAGCAGTTTCTACAGGGGGCTCGACGGGGAGCTGTTTTTT
-	TRBV2	TRBJ1-1	-	CASSENTGGRSEAFF	TGTGCCAGCAGTGAGAATACAGGTGGGAGGAGTGAAGCTTTCTTT
TRBD1	TRBV11-3	TRBJ2-2	once	CASSNRQGRNTGELFF	TGTGCCAGCAGCAACCGACAGGGGAGGAACACCGGGGAGCTGTTTTTT
-	TRBV19	TRBJ2-1	-	CASSRRWGTYNEQFF	TGTGCCAGTAGCCGGAGGTGGGGAACCTACAATGAGCAGTTCTTC
-	TRBV6-5	TRBJ1-2	-	CASRYQRGQPYGYTF	TGTGCCAGCAGATACCAGCGGGGGCAGCCCTATGGCTACACCTTC
-	TRBV13	TRBJ2-5	few	CASSLGLRNQETQYF	TGTGCCAGCAGCTTAGGCCTAAGAAATCAAGAGACCCAGTACTTC
-	TRBV28	TRBJ1-5	few	CASSFAGGAGRTQHF	TGTGCCAGCAGTTTTGCGGGCGGAGCGGGAAGGACCCAGCATTTT
TRBD2	TRBV7-8	TRBJ2-7	-	CASSITYGTSGGQYF	TGTGCCAGCAGCATAACCTACGGGACTAGCGGCGGGCAGTACTTC
TRBD2	TRBV10-3	TRBJ2-7	-	CAISPTSGSSYEQYF	TGTGCCATCAGTCCGACTAGCGGGAGTTCCTACGAGCAGTACTTC
-	TRBV14	TRBJ1-1	few	CASSLYRNTEAFF	TGTGCCAGCAGCCTGTATAGGAACACTGAAGCTTTCTTT
TRBD2	TRBV5-4	TRBJ2-3	few	CASSLDGRADTQYF	TGTGCCAGCAGCTTGGACGGGAGGGCAGATACGCAGTATTTT